Presented here are 11 T cell receptor beta chains from one specimen sequenced in a study of Graves' ophthalmopathy and Graves' hyperthyroidism (dated by TCRdb to 2016 to 2018). The instrument was an Illumina HiSeq 2000. For repertoire sequencing, TCR beta CDR3 regions were amplified from RNA transcripts. The first round was an RT-PCR using HTBI primers with the Qiagen OneStep RT-PCR kit, and this first round was followed by a second-round multiplex PCR, then size selection and purification. TCRdb passed the public sequencing reads through fastp at Q25 and MiXCR, retaining productive beta sequences. Each record represents a unique CDR3 protein, reported with the most common genes and DNA among its rows. The sample yields 300,000 to 400,000 distinct CDR3 sequences; about 18% were counted once. The biggest ten clones account for about 2.4% of the sample. What was sequenced was peripheral blood. Source of these receptors: an adult woman with stable Graves' hyperthyroidism.

The chain carries TRBV5-5 and TRBJ2-5; 14 bases agree with TRBD2. V was pared by 2 bases and J by 5 bases, with 8 bases of the junction left unmatched. The CDR3 is 17 amino acids. Germline V lookup: CDR1 SGHKS, CDR2 YYEKEE (reference sequence). The CDR3 DNA sequence: TGTGCCAGCAGCTTAGGGACTAGCGGGAGAGTGGGGGAGACCCAGTACTTC. Residues: CASSLGTSGRVGETQYF.

This clonotype was recorded many times. J is TRBJ2-7 and V is TRBV7-8; D is unclear. Germline V CDR1 and CDR2: SGHVS, FQNEAQ. V lost 2 bases, J lost 4 bases, and 15 bases lay in between. This CDR3 contains 15 residues. Here the CDR3 reads CASSLMATTRYEQYF. In nucleotides, the CDR3 is TGTGCCAGCAGCTTAATGGCCACGACGAGGTACGAGCAGTACTTC.

This clonotype was counted many times. The chain couples TRBV20-1 to TRBJ2-2, with a tentative D call TRBD2 (6 bases). Germline V gives CDR1 DFQATT, CDR2 SNEGSKA (reference sequence). The CDR3 covers 14 residues. V was shortened by 7 bases and J by 3 bases, with 15 bases between the two germline ends. In DNA form, the CDR3 reads TGCAGTGTATCGACTAGTCGGGACACCGGGGAGCTGTTTTTT. Its translation is CSVSTSRDTGELFF.

Of note for this clonotype: One junction end disagrees with the germline gene, perhaps due to a read error. V is TRBV10-2 and J is TRBJ2-7; possible D gene TRBD1, 5 bases. Germline lookup yields CDR1 WSHSY and CDR2 SAAADI. The CDR3 spans 14 residues. CDR3 protein: CASSPFRVAYELYF. As DNA, the CDR3 is TGCGCCAGCAGTCCGTTCAGGGTTGCCTACGAGCTGTACTTC.

Ten or more counts support this clonotype. J is TRBJ1-6 and V is TRBV30; 9 positions match TRBD1. This CDR3 is built from 15 residues. CDR1 GTSNPN and CDR2 SVGIG come from the germline V gene (reference sequence). The V gene end was trimmed by 1 base and the J gene end by 9 bases; junction bases not matched to a gene: 7. The CDR3: CAWSATGGAGSPLHF. The DNA for the CDR3 is TGTGCCTGGAGTGCCACAGGGGGCGCGGGTTCACCCCTCCACTTT.

This clonotype was observed at least ten times. The chain carries TRBV5-5 and TRBJ2-5; TRBD1 or TRBD2 may be the D gene (5 bases each). The CDR3 is 14 residues long. CDR1 is SGHKS, CDR2 YYEKEE, per germline (reference sequence). The germline V and J ends were trimmed by 2 bases and 2 bases, with 10 bases remaining between them. DNA for the CDR3: TGTGCCAGCAGCTTCAGGGACGGACAAGAGACCCAGTACTTC. This sequence encodes CASSFRDGQETQYF.

This clonotype was counted between two and nine times. The chain combines TRBV28 with TRBJ2-5, with D perhaps matching TRBD2 (5 bases). The CDR3 consists of 12 residues. The V and J ends lost 7 bases and 4 bases respectively, with 10 bases between them. CDR1 is MDHEN and CDR2 is SYDVKM in the germline V gene. The DNA of the CDR3 is TGTGCCAGCAAGGCAGGAGGAGAGACCCAGTACTTC. Translating it yields CASKAGGETQYF.

As regards this clonotype: A much more abundant neighbour one base away suggests this may be a read error. The chain has TRBV6-2 or TRBV6-3 and TRBJ2-5; D remains ambiguous. This CDR3 is 12 amino acids long. Germline V CDR1 and CDR2: MNHEY, SVGEGT. V was trimmed by 0 bases and J by 7 bases, leaving 6 bases between them. Here the CDR3 reads CASSYSTGTQYF. DNA for the CDR3: TGTGCCAGCAGTTACTCGACGGGGACCCAGTACTTC.

At least ten counts were recorded for this clonotype. The chain recombines TRBV27 with TRBJ1-1; TRBD1 aligns across 9 bases. The CDR3 has 16 residues. Trimming at V came to 5 bases and at J to 0 bases, leaving 7 bases not matched to a gene. From germline, CDR1 is MNHEY and CDR2 SMNVEV (reference sequence). CDR3 in DNA: TGTGCCAGCAGTCTGGCGGGACAGGGCATGAACACTGAAGCTTTCTTT. Its translation is CASSLAGQGMNTEAFF.

This clonotype was picked up many times. CDR3 DNA sequence: TGTGCCAGCCGACCCCCCGGGAACACTGAAGCTTTCTTT. This encodes CASRPPGNTEAFF. The chain has TRBV28 and TRBJ1-1; D remains ambiguous. V gave up 8 bases and J gave up 1 base, with 11 bases separating them. The CDR3 spans 13 residues. The germline CDR1 and CDR2 sequences are MDHEN and SYDVKM.

Many counts were recorded for this clonotype. CDR3 bases: TGTGCCACCAGTGATGAGCGGGAAGGAAGAGGGGAGACCCAGTACTTC. It specifies CATSDEREGRGETQYF. The V and J genes are TRBV24-1 and TRBJ2-5; 7 bases are a match to TRBD2. The length of the CDR3 is 16 residues. From germline, CDR1 is KGHDR and CDR2 SFDVKD. The V segment lost 3 bases and the J segment 5 bases; nucleotides outside the gene matches: 11.